A selection of T cell receptor beta chains follows, all from one sample in a study of regulatory T cells in long-lasting Graves disease. TCRdb re-called the multiplex PCR reads through MiXCR, storing one row per CDR3 protein. Among 620,000 or so distinct CDR3 sequences listed, 16% were seen once. This same sample was also taken into another study, of T cells in Graves' hyperthyroidism and ophthalmopathy.

This sample comprised peripheral blood mononuclear cells (PBMCs), obtained at new diagnosis, from a patient treated with antithyroid drugs. These receptors were collected from a woman aged 25 to 39 with Graves disease. Each CDR3 is given with its conserved first and last residue. Fields, in order: D gene, clone size, J gene, V gene, CDR3 protein, CDR3 DNA. D genes are given only for firm matches. Expanded clones are given a class, and other clones once, few, many or no size at all.

D: .; size: few; J: TRBJ2-1; V: TRBV20-1; CDR3: CSARDFLEGRTYNEQFF; DNA: TGCAGTGCTAGAGATTTCTTGGAAGGACGGACCTACAATGAGCAGTTCTTC
D: .; size: few; J: TRBJ1-1; V: TRBV18; CDR3: CASSQLTGTEAFF; DNA: TGTGCCAGCTCACAATTAACCGGCACTGAAGCTTTCTTT
D: .; size: few; J: TRBJ2-1; V: TRBV2; CDR3: CASSGLFYNEQFF; DNA: TGCGCCAGCAGCGGACTCTTCTACAATGAGCAGTTCTTC
D: TRBD2; size: .; J: TRBJ2-7; V: TRBV7-3; CDR3: CASSPSTSGIYEQYF; DNA: TGTGCCAGCAGCCCGTCGACTAGCGGGATCTACGAGCAGTACTTC
D: TRBD1; size: many; J: TRBJ1-1; V: TRBV7-2; CDR3: CASSSTGVGTEAFF; DNA: TGTGCCAGCAGCTCGACAGGGGTGGGCACTGAAGCTTTCTTT
D: TRBD2; size: few; J: TRBJ2-1; V: TRBV5-4; CDR3: CASSLVLLAGINEQFF; DNA: TGTGCCAGCAGCTTGGTTCTGTTAGCGGGTATCAATGAGCAGTTCTTC
D: .; size: .; J: TRBJ1-1; V: TRBV7-8; CDR3: CASSLVAGRGTEAFF; DNA: TGTGCCAGCAGCTTAGTAGCAGGGCGAGGCACTGAAGCTTTCTTT
D: .; size: many; J: TRBJ2-2; V: TRBV9; CDR3: CASSVVVTGELFF; DNA: TGTGCCAGCAGCGTAGTGGTCACCGGGGAGCTGTTTTTT
D: TRBD1; size: many; J: TRBJ1-2; V: TRBV6-1; CDR3: CASRRDRGSYGYTF; DNA: TGTGCCAGCCGCCGGGACAGGGGCTCCTATGGCTACACCTTC
D: .; size: .; J: TRBJ1-1; V: TRBV27; CDR3: CASRPQGRHTEAFF; DNA: TGTGCCAGCAGACCACAGGGACGGCACACTGAAGCTTTCTTT
D: TRBD2; size: many; J: TRBJ2-3; V: TRBV6-1; CDR3: CASSAGLAGFTDTQYF; DNA: TGTGCCAGCAGTGCAGGACTAGCGGGCTTCACAGATACGCAGTATTTT
D: TRBD1; size: few; J: TRBJ2-1; V: TRBV27; CDR3: CASSLKGQGQFF; DNA: TGTGCCAGCAGTTTAAAGGGACAGGGGCAGTTCTTC
D: TRBD1; size: few; J: TRBJ1-2; V: TRBV27; CDR3: CASRQDRVNYGYTF; DNA: TGTGCCAGCAGGCAGGACAGGGTAAACTATGGCTACACCTTC
D: TRBD2; size: few; J: TRBJ2-5; V: TRBV20-1; CDR3: CSAPLLRGGLVETQYF; DNA: TGCAGTGCCCCCCTCTTAAGGGGAGGGCTTGTAGAGACCCAGTACTTC
D: .; size: .; J: TRBJ1-3; V: TRBV20-1; CDR3: CSASSWGSGNTIYF; DNA: TGCAGTGCTAGTTCGTGGGGGTCCGGAAACACCATATATTTT
D: .; size: .; J: TRBJ2-7; V: TRBV14; CDR3: CASSNFRGLGYEQYF; DNA: .
D: TRBD2; size: .; J: TRBJ2-1; V: TRBV6-2/TRBV6-3; CDR3: CASTRTSGTSFF; DNA: TGTGCCAGCACAAGGACTAGCGGGACATCGTTCTTC
D: .; size: many; J: TRBJ2-1; V: TRBV5-1; CDR3: CASSSEGWHVDEQFF; DNA: TGCGCCAGCAGCTCTGAAGGTTGGCACGTCGATGAGCAGTTCTTC
D: .; size: .; J: TRBJ1-1; V: TRBV20-1; CDR3: CSAPPGGRGTEAFF; DNA: TGCAGTGCCCCCCCGGGCGGGCGGGGCACTGAAGCTTTCTTT
D: TRBD2; size: few; J: TRBJ2-2; V: TRBV6-2/TRBV6-3; CDR3: CASRSQTSGTGGLFF; DNA: TGTGCCAGCAGATCCCAAACTAGCGGCACCGGGGGGCTGTTTTTT
D: .; size: many; J: TRBJ1-1; V: TRBV20-1; CDR3: CSARLWSNTEAFF; DNA: TGCAGTGCTAGATTGTGGTCGAACACTGAAGCTTTCTTT
D: .; size: many; J: TRBJ1-5; V: TRBV28; CDR3: CASSSMVPNQPQHF; DNA: TGTGCCAGCAGTTCGATGGTCCCCAATCAGCCCCAGCATTTT
D: .; size: few; J: TRBJ2-1; V: TRBV20-1; CDR3: CSARDVLSRPHMGSYNEQFF; DNA: TGCAGTGCTAGAGACGTATTATCGCGGCCCCACATGGGTTCCTACAATGAGCAGTTCTTC
D: .; size: few; J: TRBJ1-5; V: TRBV29-1; CDR3: CSVVSQPNQPQHF; DNA: TGCAGCGTTGTGTCACAGCCCAATCAGCCCCAGCATTTT
D: TRBD1; size: .; J: TRBJ2-7; V: TRBV29-1; CDR3: CSVVDRDRFYEQYF; DNA: TGCAGCGTTGTAGACCGGGACAGATTCTACGAGCAGTACTTC
D: TRBD2; size: .; J: TRBJ2-5; V: TRBV25-1; CDR3: CASSDSFGGSGRGTQYF; DNA: TGTGCCAGCAGTGACTCTTTCGGGGGTAGCGGGAGGGGGACCCAGTACTTC
D: .; size: few; J: TRBJ2-1; V: TRBV7-9; CDR3: CASSLGASFYNEQFF; DNA: TGTGCCAGCAGCTTAGGGGCTAGCTTTTACAATGAGCAGTTCTTC
D: .; size: many; J: TRBJ1-2; V: TRBV27; CDR3: CASSSGREEGLYGYTF; DNA: TGTGCCAGCAGTTCTGGTAGGGAGGAGGGACTCTATGGCTACACCTTC
D: TRBD1; size: .; J: TRBJ2-6; V: TRBV19; CDR3: CASTRDSLSGANVLTF; DNA: TGTGCCAGTACTAGGGACAGCCTCTCTGGGGCCAACGTCCTGACTTTC
D: TRBD1; size: many; J: TRBJ2-7; V: TRBV28; CDR3: CASSLDRVEQYF; DNA: TGTGCCAGCAGCCTTGACAGGGTCGAGCAGTACTTC
D: .; size: many; J: TRBJ2-7; V: TRBV6-1; CDR3: CATDQSEVAEQYF; DNA: TGTGCCACCGACCAGTCAGAGGTCGCCGAGCAGTACTTC
D: .; size: .; J: TRBJ2-7; V: TRBV28; CDR3: CASSSTRGLQYF; DNA: TGTGCCAGCTCATCGACTAGGGGGTTACAGTACTTC
D: .; size: many; J: TRBJ2-7; V: TRBV6-2/TRBV6-3; CDR3: CASNRDRSYEQYF; DNA: TGTGCCAGCAACCGGGACCGTTCCTACGAGCAGTACTTC
D: .; size: few; J: TRBJ2-1; V: TRBV2; CDR3: CATHRGSNEQFF; DNA: TGTGCCACCCATCGAGGCTCCAATGAGCAGTTCTTC
D: .; size: .; J: TRBJ1-5; V: TRBV18; CDR3: CASSPSGDNQPQHF; DNA: TGTGCCAGCTCACCCTCAGGGGACAATCAGCCCCAGCATTTT
D: .; size: .; J: TRBJ2-3; V: TRBV10-3; CDR3: CAIRKEEFTDTQYF; DNA: TGTGCCATCAGAAAAGAGGAGTTTACAGATACGCAGTATTTT
D: .; size: many; J: TRBJ1-1; V: TRBV20-1; CDR3: CSATSGGEAFF; DNA: TGCAGTGCTACCTCTGGGGGGGAAGCTTTCTTT
D: TRBD2; size: few; J: TRBJ2-7; V: TRBV7-6; CDR3: CASSSGGAPLYEQYF; DNA: TGTGCCAGCAGCTCGGGAGGGGCCCCCCTCTACGAGCAGTACTTC
D: .; size: .; J: TRBJ1-2; V: TRBV7-2; CDR3: CASAGQSNYGYTF; DNA: TGTGCCAGCGCAGGACAGTCGAACTATGGCTACACCTTC
D: TRBD1; size: .; J: TRBJ1-5; V: TRBV20-1; CDR3: CSAQTGFGQPQHF; DNA: TGCAGTGCTCAGACAGGGTTCGGTCAGCCCCAGCATTTT
D: .; size: many; J: TRBJ2-3; V: TRBV20-1; CDR3: CSAPGPTTDTQYF; DNA: TGCAGTGCCCCGGGACCCACCACAGATACGCAGTATTTT
D: .; size: few; J: TRBJ1-1; V: TRBV6-5; CDR3: CASSYYRKSGPEAFF; DNA: TGTGCCAGCAGTTACTATCGGAAGAGTGGCCCTGAAGCTTTCTTT
D: .; size: .; J: TRBJ2-5; V: TRBV10-2; CDR3: CASSVGTVPPQYF; DNA: TGCGCCAGCAGCGTTGGGACCGTTCCACCCCAGTACTTC
D: .; size: many; J: TRBJ1-4; V: TRBV28; CDR3: CASRQEPGGGTTEKLFF; DNA: TGTGCCAGCAGACAAGAACCGGGGGGGGGCACCACGGAAAAACTGTTTTTT
D: .; size: many; J: TRBJ1-1; V: TRBV11-2; CDR3: CASSPTQGLTEAFF; DNA: TGTGCCAGCAGCCCAACCCAGGGTTTAACTGAAGCTTTCTTT
D: .; size: few; J: TRBJ2-7; V: TRBV11-2; CDR3: CASSLVGGGDTEQYF; DNA: TGTGCCAGCAGCTTGGTTGGAGGAGGAGATACGGAGCAGTACTTC
D: .; size: many; J: TRBJ2-7; V: TRBV27; CDR3: CASTRPGKKPYEQYF; DNA: TGTGCCAGCACACGTCCGGGCAAGAAACCCTACGAGCAGTACTTC
D: .; size: .; J: TRBJ2-3; V: TRBV7-9; CDR3: CASSPDMTDTQYF; DNA: TGTGCCAGCAGCCCGGATATGACAGATACGCAGTATTTT
D: TRBD2; size: few; J: TRBJ2-1; V: TRBV6-1; CDR3: CASSKTSGTTNEQFF; DNA: TGTGCCAGCAGTAAGACTAGCGGGACGACGAATGAGCAGTTCTTC
D: .; size: many; J: TRBJ2-1; V: TRBV20-1; CDR3: CSASPDSSYNEQFF; DNA: TGCAGTGCTAGCCCCGACAGCTCCTACAATGAGCAGTTCTTC
D: .; size: many; J: TRBJ1-6; V: TRBV25-1; CDR3: CASLETGYNSPLHF; DNA: TGTGCCAGCTTGGAAACAGGGTACAATTCACCCCTCCACTTT
D: .; size: many; J: TRBJ1-1; V: TRBV3-1; CDR3: CASSQGGIEAFF; DNA: TGTGCCAGCAGCCAAGGCGGGATTGAAGCTTTCTTT
D: .; size: .; J: TRBJ2-6; V: TRBV13; CDR3: CATAVVSGANVLTF; DNA: TGTGCCACAGCAGTCGTCTCTGGGGCCAACGTCCTGACTTTC
D: .; size: many; J: TRBJ1-4; V: TRBV12-3/TRBV12-4; CDR3: CASGFGQGNEKLFF; DNA: TGTGCCAGCGGTTTCGGCCAGGGGAATGAAAAACTGTTTTTT
D: .; size: few; J: TRBJ1-2; V: TRBV2; CDR3: CASSDSLLAYGYTF; DNA: TGTGCCAGCAGTGATAGCTTACTGGCCTATGGCTACACCTTC
D: .; size: few; J: TRBJ1-2; V: TRBV24-1; CDR3: CATSGPAAHYGYTF; DNA: TGTGCCACCAGTGGTCCCGCGGCCCACTATGGCTACACCTTC
D: .; size: many; J: TRBJ2-1; V: TRBV7-3; CDR3: CASSPQNEGEQFF; DNA: TGTGCCAGCAGCCCCCAAAACGAGGGTGAGCAGTTCTTC